This note documents a single T cell receptor beta chain sequence. Antigen unknown. This record belongs to a study of T cell repertoires in cytomegalovirus infection. Study information: It was the public TCR beta signatures that indicated both CMV infection and matching HLA type.

After removal of 3 bases from V and 9 bases from J, the junction contained 16 bases not matched to a gene. Germline V gene lookup returns CDR1 SGHTA and CDR2 FQGNSA. This CDR3 is built from 17 residues. Whole-study results and caveats: Summed frequency of public TCR beta families distinguished CMV carriers with the relevant HLA. The ex vivo response was dominated by HLA-C-restricted CMV-specific TCR beta clonotypes.

TCRdb itself ran the reads through MiXCR, one entry per CDR3 protein. This sample yields 57,000 or so distinct CDR3 sequences, of which about 33% are seen a single time; nearly 70% belongs to the top ten. The sequence was obtained from a human donor in good health (CMV status not recorded). Some clones in this sample may be carry-over from other donors' samples. The V and J genes are TRBV7-2 and TRBJ2-1; 8 nucleotides line up with TRBD2. What was sequenced was PBMCs, sequenced either directly or after in vitro stimulation (not recorded which). CDR3 amino acids: CASSFLAGSYRRSEQFF. CDR3 DNA: TGTGCCAGCAGCTTTTTAGCGGGGTCCTATCGTAGGAGTGAGCAGTTCTTC. The variable domain in full, with the rest retrieved from reference TRBV7-2 and TRBJ2-1, is GAGVSQSPSNKVTEKGKDVELRCDPISGHTALYWYRQSLGQGLEFLIYFQGNSAPDKSGLPSDRFSAERTGGSVSTLTIQRTQQEDSAVYLCASSFLAGSYRRSEQFFGPGTRLTVL.